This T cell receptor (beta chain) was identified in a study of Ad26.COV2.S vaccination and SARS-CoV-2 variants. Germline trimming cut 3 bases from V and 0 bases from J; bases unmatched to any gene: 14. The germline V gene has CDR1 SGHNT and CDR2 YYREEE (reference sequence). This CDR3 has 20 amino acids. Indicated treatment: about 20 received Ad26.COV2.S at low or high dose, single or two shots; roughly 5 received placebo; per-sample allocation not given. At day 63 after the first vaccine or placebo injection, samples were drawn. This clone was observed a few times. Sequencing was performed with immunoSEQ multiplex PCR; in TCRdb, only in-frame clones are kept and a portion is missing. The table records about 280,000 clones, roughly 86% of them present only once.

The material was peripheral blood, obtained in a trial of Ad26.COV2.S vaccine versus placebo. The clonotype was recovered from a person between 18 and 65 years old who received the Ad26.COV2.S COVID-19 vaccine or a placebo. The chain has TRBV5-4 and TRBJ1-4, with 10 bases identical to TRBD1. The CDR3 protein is CASSWALGTGASATNEKLFF. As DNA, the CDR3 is TGTGCCAGCAGCTGGGCCCTCGGGACAGGGGCCTCTGCAACTAATGAAAAACTGTTTTTT.